This T cell receptor (beta chain) derives from a study of cytomegalovirus exposure and HLA in healthy donors. Whole-study findings and limits: Earlier findings revealed that most TCR beta V segments proved productive either about 87% or about 30% of the time.

There are 15 residues in the CDR3. CDR1 and CDR2 (germline): MNHNY, SVGAGI (reference sequence). V lost 6 bases, J lost 5 bases, and 10 bases stayed unmatched. To note about this clone: What it binds is not known.

The PCR employed 60 Vbeta primers together with 13 Jbeta primers. Only in-frame clones appear in the TCRdb table, and some are missing; sequencing was by immunoSEQ multiplex PCR. Counted here are about 240,000 clones, about 80% occurring once; the ten biggest clones make up under 8%. The origin of this receptor is an older woman in good health and CMV-seropositive. The chain is built from TRBV6-6 and TRBJ2-3, with 8 bases aligning to TRBD2. Source material: PBMCs. CDR3 sequence reads: CASRRSGTEGDTQYF. DNA for the CDR3: TGTGCCAGCAGGCGTAGCGGGACCGAGGGAGATACGCAGTATTTT.